This T cell receptor beta chain stems from a study of cytotoxic CD8 clonotypes in ibrutinib-treated CLL. For the study at large: Of the patients, 10 to 12 were relapsed/refractory, over 14 treatment-naive and 17 to 18 IGHV unmutated. It was after a median approximately eleven months of treatment, range 6 to 36, that response samples were taken.

With respect to this clone: What it recognizes is unknown.

Study findings and constraints: Clonality showed a rise at ibrutinib response that reversed toward baseline at progression.

The assay was immunoSEQ multiplex PCR, and TCRdb's table has in-frame clones only and misses some. The data contain 150,000 to 250,000 clones, about 72% of them seen just once; the ten biggest clones take up 10% to 15%. The sequencing used PBMCs, collected after 24 months of ibrutinib treatment. This TCR derives from a human donor with chronic lymphocytic leukemia.

CDR3 nucleotides: TGTGCCAGCAGTTACCCTTTTACAAATGAGCAGTTCTTC. This translates into CASSYPFTNEQFF. This sequence joins TRBV6-5 and TRBJ2-1; D remains unclear. This CDR3 has 13 amino acids. The V and J ends lost 2 bases and 7 bases respectively, with 9 bases between them. Germline-derived CDR1 and CDR2 are MNHEY and SVGAGI.